The 5 T cell receptor beta chains listed next were all sequenced from one sample in a study of blood T cell repertoires in COVID-19. TCRdb's table, derived via immunoSEQ multiplex PCR, lists solely in-frame clones and lacks some. The table includes around 190,000 clones, 80% detected once. Specimen: peripheral blood. Receptor source: a man in his 60s with acute or convalescent COVID-19.

This clone occurred a few times. The J gene is TRBJ2-6, the V gene TRBV27, with a tentative D call TRBD1 (6 bases). CDR1 and CDR2 (germline): MNHEY, SMNVEV (reference sequence). CDR3 length: 14 amino acids. V was trimmed by 6 bases and J by 2 bases, leaving 8 bases between them. CDR3 nucleotide sequence: TGTGCCAGCAGGCCAGGGGCTGGGGCCAACGTCCTGACTTTC. Translating gives CASRPGAGANVLTF.

Comments on this clone: The same CDR3 also results from other DNA sequences found in this sample. V is TRBV19 and J is TRBJ2-2, with D perhaps TRBD1 (5 bases). CDR1 LNHDA and CDR2 SQIVND come from the germline V gene (reference sequence). V was pared by 3 bases and J by 1 base, with 9 bases between. The CDR3 length is 15 residues. Here the CDR3 DNA reads TGTGCCAGTAGTATCGGTCAGGGGAACACCGGGGAGCTGTTTTTT. Amino acid sequence: CASSIGQGNTGELFF.

The V call is TRBV29-1, the J call TRBJ1-4, with no clear D. Germline loops: CDR1 SQVTM, CDR2 ANQGSEA. Trimming pared 5 bases from V and 0 bases from J, leaving 7 bases between. CDR3 size: 13 residues. The CDR3 protein is CSVRGATNEKLFF. CDR3 DNA: TGCAGCGTTCGAGGAGCAACTAATGAAAAACTGTTTTTT.

This rearrangement joins TRBV7-9 to TRBJ2-7; the D gene is possibly TRBD2 (6 bases). Germline loops: CDR1 SEHNR, CDR2 FQNEAQ (reference sequence). The CDR3 spans 16 residues. V was shortened by 5 bases and J by 0 bases, with 17 bases between the two germline ends. CDR3 protein: CASSGIKRVLSYEQYF. DNA for the CDR3: TGTGCCAGCAGCGGCATTAAGCGGGTTCTCTCCTACGAGCAGTACTTC.

This clone was counted many times. The chain joins TRBV30 to TRBJ1-5; TRBD1 matches at 7 bases. The CDR3 has 16 amino acids. The V gene's germline CDR1 is GTSNPN and CDR2 SVGIG (reference sequence). V was pared by 2 bases and J by 3 bases, with 10 bases of the junction left unmatched. The CDR3, as DNA: TGTGCCTGGAGTTTTGGGGGGACAGCAATCAATCAGCCCCAGCATTTT. Its protein product is CAWSFGGTAINQPQHF.